This TCR beta chain was recorded in a study of blood T cell repertoires in COVID-19. Study details: T cells, B-cell-depleted T cells, or PBMCs provided the cDNA or gDNA that served as material.

Germline values: CDR1 LNHDA, CDR2 SQIVND (reference sequence). V lost 4 bases and J 0 bases, leaving 12 bases between the germline ends. The length of the CDR3 is 15 residues. Repertoires were generated with immunoSEQ multiplex PCR, while TCRdb's copy carries only in-frame clones and drops some. The table has 70,000 to 90,000 clones, about 88% seen once; the top ten hold less than 8.5%. Sequencing was done on a sample of peripheral blood. The chain couples TRBV19 to TRBJ1-2; D remains unclear. The clonotype comes from a man aged 55-75 years with acute or convalescent COVID-19. For the CDR3, the DNA is TGTGCCAGTAGTACCCCCCGCGGGACTAACTATGGCTACACCTTC. Its translation is CASSTPRGTNYGYTF.